This is a list of T cell receptor beta chains from one sample in a study of neurological immune-mediated disorders. TCRdb recomputed calls from the 5' RACE reads with MiXCR, one row per CDR3 protein. The data show about 52,000 distinct CDR3 sequences, approximately 3.9% seen once. The sequencing sample was made of PBMCs. The receptors come from a man aged 60-69 years with multiple sclerosis. The CDR3 runs from the conserved cysteine through the conserved F or W. A D gene is named only where the DNA matches it firmly. Some rows mark clone size as missing; the rest say once, few, many or name a class of expanded clone.

.,many,TRBJ2-5,TRBV2,CASSEGTLKETQYF,TGTGCCAGCAGTGAAGGGACCTTAAAAGAGACCCAGTACTTC
.,many,TRBJ2-5,TRBV21-1,CASSPSGHPQETQYF,TGTGCCAGCAGCCCTTCCGGACACCCACAAGAGACCCAGTACTTC
.,few,TRBJ1-1,TRBV20-1,CSASTRAQAFF,TGCAGTGCTAGTACACGGGCGCAAGCTTTCTTT
.,many,TRBJ2-6,TRBV5-1,CASMSNPGANVLTF,TGCGCCAGCATGTCGAACCCTGGGGCCAACGTCCTGACTTTC
.,many,TRBJ2-7,TRBV20-1,CSVRKIIVGSWNF,TGCAGTGTTAGGAAAATAATAGTTGGATCGTGGAACTTC
.,many,TRBJ2-7,TRBV4-1,CASSQLESYEQYF,TGCGCCAGCAGCCAATTAGAGTCCTACGAGCAGTACTTC
.,many,TRBJ1-2,TRBV3-1,CASGKEGGYTF,TGTGCCAGCGGAAAAGAAGGAGGCTACACCTTC
.,many,TRBJ1-5,TRBV15,CATSRDSVQPQHF,TGTGCCACCAGCAGAGATAGCGTCCAGCCCCAGCATTTT
TRBD2,many,TRBJ2-5,TRBV5-1,CASSGDLAGVETQYF,TGCGCCAGCAGCGGCGATCTAGCGGGGGTGGAGACCCAGTACTTC
TRBD1,.,TRBJ1-2,TRBV20-1,CSEGPQGASGYTF,TGCAGTGAGGGCCCCCAGGGGGCGAGTGGCTACACCTTC
TRBD1,many,TRBJ2-3,TRBV11-2,CASSMDRFTDTQYF,TGTGCCAGCAGCATGGACAGGTTCACAGATACGCAGTATTTT
.,.,TRBJ1-1,TRBV7-6,CASSLSLGETEAFF,TGTGCCAGCAGCTTATCTCTGGGGGAGACTGAAGCTTTCTTT
.,many,TRBJ1-2,TRBV14,CASTPSYTF,TGTGCCAGCACCCCATCCTACACCTTC
TRBD1,many,TRBJ1-5,TRBV2,CASKPSGGSNQPQHF,TGTGCCAGCAAACCGTCAGGGGGTAGCAATCAGCCCCAGCATTTT
.,many,TRBJ1-1,TRBV29-1,CSVFLGGLTFF,TGCAGCGTTTTTTTGGGGGGGTTAACTTTCTTT
TRBD2,many,TRBJ2-7,TRBV20-1,CSGGLASEQYF,TGCAGTGGCGGACTAGCTTCCGAGCAGTACTTC
.,many,TRBJ2-1,TRBV5-1,CASRSRTEINEQFF,TGCGCCAGCAGATCCAGGACAGAAATCAATGAGCAGTTCTTC
.,many,TRBJ2-5,TRBV29-1,CSVEWGAQYF,TGCAGCGTTGAATGGGGGGCCCAGTACTTC
.,many,TRBJ1-1,TRBV20-1,CSARPGGNTEAFF,TGCAGTGCTCGCCCGGGAGGTAACACTGAAGCTTTCTTT
.,.,TRBJ2-3,TRBV5-1,CASRSGVGQGSTDTQYF,TGCGCCAGCAGAAGTGGGGTGGGCCAGGGCAGCACAGATACGCAGTATTTT
.,many,TRBJ2-7,TRBV7-2,CASSLNYGEQYF,TGTGCCAGCAGCCTAAACTATGGAGAGCAGTACTTC
.,few,TRBJ1-2,TRBV20-1,CSDNNREGYGYTF,TGCAGTGATAATAACAGAGAGGGATATGGCTACACCTTC
.,many,TRBJ2-1,TRBV20-1,CSASLRAGSYNEQFF,TGCAGTGCTTCCCTGAGGGCGGGCTCCTACAATGAGCAGTTCTTC
.,many,TRBJ2-1,TRBV7-2,CASGQFNYNEQFF,TGTGCCAGCGGACAGTTCAACTACAATGAGCAGTTCTTC
.,many,TRBJ2-7,TRBV12-3/TRBV12-4,CASSFQSTTYEQYF,TGTGCCAGCAGTTTTCAGTCGACTACCTACGAGCAGTACTTC
.,many,TRBJ2-6,TRBV5-1,CASSALSGANVLTF,TGCGCCAGCAGCGCCCTGTCTGGGGCCAACGTCCTGACTTTC
.,many,TRBJ1-4,TRBV20-1,CSARSGGGNEKLFF,TGCAGTGCTAGATCTGGGGGGGGCAACGAAAAACTGTTTTTT
.,many,TRBJ1-1,TRBV20-1,CSAPQGFGMNTEAFF,TGCAGTGCTCCCCAGGGTTTTGGAATGAACACTGAAGCTTTCTTT
.,many,TRBJ1-2,TRBV7-8,CASSTSGGNYGYTF,TGTGCCAGCAGCACCTCCGGGGGTAACTATGGCTACACCTTC
.,.,TRBJ2-3,TRBV5-8,CASSVADTQYF,TGTGCCAGCAGCGTAGCAGATACGCAGTATTTT
.,many,TRBJ1-5,TRBV7-2,CASSSQGRDQPQHF,TGTGCCAGCAGCTCACAGGGCAGAGATCAGCCCCAGCATTTT
.,many,TRBJ2-7,TRBV5-1,CASSFTESSYEQYF,TGCGCCAGCAGCTTTACAGAGAGCTCCTACGAGCAGTACTTC